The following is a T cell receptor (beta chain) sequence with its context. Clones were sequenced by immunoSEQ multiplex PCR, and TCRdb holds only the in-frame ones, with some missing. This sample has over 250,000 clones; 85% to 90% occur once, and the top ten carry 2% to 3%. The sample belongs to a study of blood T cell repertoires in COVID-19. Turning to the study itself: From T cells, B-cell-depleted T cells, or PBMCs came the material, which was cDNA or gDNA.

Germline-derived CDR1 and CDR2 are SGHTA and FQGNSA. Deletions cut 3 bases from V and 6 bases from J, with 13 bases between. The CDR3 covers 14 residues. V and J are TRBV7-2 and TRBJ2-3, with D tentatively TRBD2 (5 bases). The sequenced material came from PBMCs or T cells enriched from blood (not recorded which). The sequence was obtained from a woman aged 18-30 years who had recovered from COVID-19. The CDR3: CASSFVASGDTQYF. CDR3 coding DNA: TGTGCCAGCAGCTTTGTAGCGAGCGGCGATACGCAGTATTTT. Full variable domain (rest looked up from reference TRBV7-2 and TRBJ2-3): GAGVSQSPSNKVTEKGKDVELRCDPISGHTALYWYRQSLGQGLEFLIYFQGNSAPDKSGLPSDRFSAERTGGSVSTLTIQRTQQEDSAVYLCASSFVASGDTQYFGPGTRLTVL.